This T cell receptor beta chain was found in a study of cytomegalovirus exposure and HLA in healthy donors (dated by TCRdb to the late 2010s). About the study as a whole: In an earlier analysis of 450 to 750 of the donors, 276 Gb of sequence data and 117 million unique TCR beta sequences from roughly 190 million T cells were reported. Roughly 320 gigabases of sequencing data and around 85 million unique TCR sequences made up an early release that covered several hundred HLA-typed donors. Among the roughly 430 genotyped donors, approximately 81% belonged to the genetic ancestry cluster associated with self-reported Caucasian donors. The study aimed to test whether cataloging public T cell receptors could reveal signatures of past pathogen exposure. The study used immunosequencing to profile the T cell repertoires of 666 subjects and linked those repertoires to cytomegalovirus serostatus. In addition to the first cohort of approximately 650 subjects, a separate validation cohort of approximately 130 different subjects was used. The study combined high-throughput TCR immunosequencing, statistical association of individual TCRs with disease status, and machine learning to predict cytomegalovirus infection status. In a later analysis, previously published TCR beta repertoires from roughly 710 donors were re-analyzed and high-resolution HLA genotyping was added so that TCR occurrence patterns could be studied. Rather than using new phenotypic data, the later analysis identified candidate immune exposures from TCR beta sequences and from how often those sequences occurred across donors. In an earlier analysis of more than 550 of the donors, high-throughput TCR beta sequencing was used to judge whether each TCR beta V gene segment behaved as functional or pseudogenic. Donor age, sex, ethnicity and CMV serostatus were collected together with the repertoire data. In a later genetic analysis, genome-wide SNP genotypes for about three fifths of the 666 donors were used, and that subset was treated as a discovery cohort. All discovery cohort repertoires had been generated on a single sequencing platform. HLA typing included class I and class II loci at four-digit resolution. Typing coverage differed by locus: A, B, C, DRB1 and DQB1 were typed in about 620-640 donors, DQA1 in 522, DPA1 in roughly 590, and DPB1 in around 490. Several DR-DQ haplotypes were treated as single units for association and clustering because of strong linkage in the cohort. Across some 400 genotyped donors of the cohort, an average of about 240,000 unique TCR beta nucleotide sequences per donor were sequenced, and approximately 19% of those sequences were non-productive. The paper's findings and limits, for the study overall: In a later analysis, HLA-associated TCR beta chains were found to be more clonally expanded and to have lower generation probabilities than equally common non-associated chains. Compared with the 666-donor mean, donors in an Asian-associated ancestry cluster had fewer N-insertions in productive TCRs, according to a later genetic analysis. The sequencing pipeline was judged likely to have produced a cluster of highly shared sequence variants as a technical artifact. Several of the top co-occurrence clusters appeared to be linked to parvovirus B19, influenza, CMV and Epstein-Barr virus, according to a later analysis. Presence/absence analyses assumed roughly uniform sequencing depth across donors, an assumption that may not hold. The classifier was reported to diagnose cytomegalovirus status with high specificity and sensitivity in both the original and validation cohorts. Roughly 17 rarely observed V segments, including chromosome 9 orphons, were excluded from the earlier analysis of almost 600 of the donors because counts were too low. Immune exposure information for the cohort was limited to CMV serostatus. Linkage disequilibrium might explain the correlated functional status among segregating V segments, but an unknown experimental factor could not be ruled out. In a later genetic analysis, a missense DCLRE1C variant was associated with V-gene and J-gene trimming of TCR beta chains, and the association was replicated in an independent cohort. In a later analysis, the rate of TCR association differed among HLA loci, with DRB1 alleles having the most associated TCRs and HLA-C alleles having the fewest. This cohort had only TCR beta chains sequenced, and the lack of alpha or paired-chain data limited which features could be detected. Because the 87-base-pair reads could not distinguish some IMGT-functional V segments, including TRBV6-2 and TRBV6-3, those segments were excluded. Most TCR sequences were observed very rarely across donors, whereas some public TCRs were present in many individuals. Assigning TCR associations to individual alleles was difficult when HLA alleles, especially DR and DQ, strongly co-occurred. The authors suggested that the approach could potentially be generalized to other disease states and immunological phenotypes. In vitro tests confirmed that three of the cytomegalovirus-associated TCR beta chains recognize cytomegalovirus antigens. An earlier analysis of approximately 600 of the donors showed that most TCR beta V segments appeared in productive rearrangements either about 90% or about 30% of the time, which broadly matched IMGT annotations. Because HLA typing was missing for some donors at each locus, association tests included only the typed subset. According to a later analysis, most CMV-associated TCR beta chains appeared to be HLA-restricted, and the HLA associations seemed to be driven largely by CMV exposure. In a later analysis, 15,000 to 20,000 TCR beta sequences were associated with specific HLA alleles at a false discovery rate of 0.05. A total of roughly 160 TCR beta chains were listed by the study as associated with cytomegalovirus. A further reported finding was that TCR beta sequences accurately predicted the HLA-A and HLA-B alleles for most subjects in the first cohort.

Spanning cysteine to phenylalanine, the CDR3 consists of 14 amino acids. The read is trimmed to its CDR3 DNA, 42 bases read in frame from base 1. Deletion took 3 bases off V and 3 bases off J, with a span of 11 bases between the germline ends. From a lookup of the germline V gene, CDR1 and CDR2 are SNHLY and FYNNEI. On this clone: Its binding antigen is unknown. No qualities accompany the bases; no much larger clone lies one base away.

Receptor amplification or capture employed the immunoSEQ multiplex PCR assay. The multiplex PCR relied on a mix of 60 forward primers for TCR Vbeta segments and 13 reverse primers for TCR Jbeta segments. The CDR3 region of rearranged TCR beta genes was amplified from genomic DNA with a multiplex PCR assay. The amplified TCR beta libraries were sequenced on the Illumina HiSeq System as 87-base-pair reads. From the authors' description of their analysis: In a later analysis, about 80 million unique TCR beta chains were counted across the 650 to 750 repertoires, and around 10 million of these chains were shared by at least two donors. To remove PCR and sequencing errors, raw reads were error-corrected and collapsed into unique sequences using a nearest-neighbor algorithm that merged closely related sequences. To assign V, D and J gene segments, CDR3 sequences were aligned to IMGT reference sequences. For a sequence to be retained, a match of at least six nucleotides was required to both a V gene segment and a J gene segment. Rearrangements were called productive when the CDR3 lacked stop codons and stayed in frame with V and J; all others were non-productive. Following IMGT convention, CDR3 was defined as the stretch from the second conserved V-encoded cysteine to the conserved J-encoded phenylalanine. In an earlier analysis of approximately 500 of the donors, sequences lacking an unambiguous match to a single V gene segment were excluded. In an earlier analysis of several hundred of the donors, V segments were called functional above 56.7% productive rearrangements and were called segregating when the between-donor standard deviation exceeded 5%. A statistical classification framework was built to diagnose cytomegalovirus status from the catalog of TCR beta chain sequences. In a later analysis, TCR nucleotide sequences were compared against IMGT/GENE-DB human TR gene sequences so that V and J genes could be assigned. Using the TCRdist pipeline, a later analysis assigned CDR3 sequences along with most-parsimonious VDJ recombination scenarios. In a later analysis, every TCR beta chain was defined by the combination of its CDR3 amino acid sequence and its V-gene family, and reads without a unique V-gene family were dropped. As a way to deal with suspected cross-contamination and a sequencing artifact, a later analysis dropped more than 500 nucleotide sequences that were highly shared and had low generation probability. In a later analysis, a clonal expansion index was calculated for each public chain from normalized within-repertoire ranks of inferred template counts. In a later analysis, generation probabilities were computed using a VDJ recombination model fitted to out-of-frame rearrangements, and the results were checked against IGoR. A later analysis scored TCR-TCR, TCR-HLA and TCR-CMV co-occurrence with hypergeometric tests, applying a repertoire-size bias correction to TCR pairs. A later analysis estimated false discovery rates by permuting HLA or CMV assignments 20 times. In a later analysis, co-occurring TCRs were grouped using DBSCAN, with TCRdist sequence similarity added in when clustering inside HLA-allele-positive subsets. Repertoires with fewer than 30,000 or more than 120,000 public chains were left out of co-occurrence clustering, as were four to six repertoires with anomalous nucleotide sharing. The clones in this table, taken by TCRdb from immuneACCESS, are in-frame only. Not every clone is retained; where verified, under half of the shortfall comes from an unresolved V gene, and the cause of the rest is unknown. The V and J calls and clone size come from that table; D and trimming were worked out from the DNA. The sample table contains about 190,000 clones; only one count was recorded for 82% of them. The ten largest clones take up approximately 0.8% of the sample.

In total, 500 to 700 healthy bone marrow donors made up the cohort. At the time of sampling, all cohort members were nominally healthy, though unrecorded immune exposures were likely present. The donor was CMV seronegative and belonged to the group of over 300 seronegative cohort members. Each donor provided a peripheral blood sample, and peripheral blood mononuclear cells were used for TCR beta sequencing. Genomic DNA extraction from the blood cell samples was performed with the Qiagen DNeasy Blood Extraction Kit. Sequences were obtained from PBMCs. The chain joins TRBV2 to TRBJ1-1, with a tentative D gene TRBD1 over 5 matching bases. This receptor was taken from a woman younger than 35 in good health and CMV-seronegative. The CDR3 is CASSEVGADTEAFF. The nucleotide sequence reads TGTGCCAGCAGTGAGGTAGGGGCGGACACTGAAGCTTTCTTT.